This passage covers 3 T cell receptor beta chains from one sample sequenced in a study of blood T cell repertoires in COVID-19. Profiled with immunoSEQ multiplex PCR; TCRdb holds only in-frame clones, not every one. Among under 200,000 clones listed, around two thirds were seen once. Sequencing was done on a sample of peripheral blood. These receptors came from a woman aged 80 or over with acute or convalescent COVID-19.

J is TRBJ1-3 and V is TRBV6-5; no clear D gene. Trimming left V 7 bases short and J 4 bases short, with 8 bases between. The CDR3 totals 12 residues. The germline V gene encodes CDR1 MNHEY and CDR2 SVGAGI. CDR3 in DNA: TGTGCCAGCACGTCGGGGGGAAACACCATATATTTT. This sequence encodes CASTSGGNTIYF.

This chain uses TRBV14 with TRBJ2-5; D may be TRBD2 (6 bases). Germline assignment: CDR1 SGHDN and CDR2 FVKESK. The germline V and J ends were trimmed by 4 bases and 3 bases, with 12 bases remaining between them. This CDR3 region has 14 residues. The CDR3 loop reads CASSLIGGEETQYF. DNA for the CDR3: TGTGCCAGCAGCCTAATCGGAGGGGAAGAGACCCAGTACTTC.

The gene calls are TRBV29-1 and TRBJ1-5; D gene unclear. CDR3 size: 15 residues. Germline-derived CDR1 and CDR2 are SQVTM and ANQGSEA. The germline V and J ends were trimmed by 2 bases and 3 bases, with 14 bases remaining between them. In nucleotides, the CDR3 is TGCAGCGTTGAAATTTCGGGTGAGGACAATCAGCCCCAGCATTTT. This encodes CSVEISGEDNQPQHF.